These 27 T cell receptor beta chains were all obtained from the same sample, sequenced in a study of T-cell reconstitution after alpha-beta-depleted transplantation in children. Unique molecular identifiers were incorporated when the TCRbeta library was constructed. TCRdb re-derived calls from the PCR reads in MiXCR, one entry per CDR3 protein. The sample consists of some 95,000 distinct CDR3 sequences, around 22% of them appearing once. The specimen was PBMCs, collected before TCRalphabeta/CD19-depleted stem cell transplant. The receptors come from a boy aged 2 to 10 with acute lymphoblastic leukemia, due to receive a stem cell transplant.

About this clonotype: A junction boundary mismatches the germline segment, possibly from a read error. The chain joins TRBV5-1 to TRBJ2-3; a possible D gene is TRBD2 (6 bases). The germline gives CDR1 SGHRS, CDR2 YFSETQ. CDR3 length: 16 amino acids. DNA for the CDR3: TGCCCCAGCAGCTTGGTTGGTAACGGGAGACCAGATACGCAGTATTTT. Residues: CPSSLVGNGRPDTQYF.

This clonotype showed up many times. This chain joins TRBV7-2 and TRBJ2-7; TRBD2 agrees at 13 bases. V was pared by 3 bases and J by 4 bases, with 3 bases of the junction left unmatched. CDR1 is SGHTA and CDR2 is FQGNSA in the germline V gene. This CDR3 comprises 15 residues. DNA for the CDR3: TGTGCCAGCAGCTTCACTAGCGGGGGGGCATACGAGCAGTACTTC. It codes for CASSFTSGGAYEQYF.

The gene calls are TRBV11-2 and TRBJ2-7, with a weak D call TRBD2 (7 bases). This CDR3 spans 14 amino acids. CDR1 and CDR2 from the germline V gene are SGHAT and FQNNGV. The V gene lost 4 bases and the J gene lost 3 bases, with 13 bases spanning the gap. DNA of the CDR3: TGTGCCAGCAGCTCCCCGGGGGGCCTCTACGAGCAGTACTTC. This sequence encodes CASSSPGGLYEQYF. The variable domain in full, completed from reference TRBV11-2 and TRBJ2-7, reads EAGVAQSPRYKIIEKRQSVAFWCNPISGHATLYWYQQILGQGPKLLIQFQNNGVVDDSQLPKDRFSAERLKGVDSTLKIQPAKLEDSAVYLCASSSPGGLYEQYFGPGTRLTVT.

There are a few counts of this clonotype. This chain uses TRBV12-3 or TRBV12-4 with TRBJ2-7, with D possibly being TRBD2 (6 bases). There are 14 residues in the CDR3. The V end lost 5 bases, the J end lost 2 bases, and 13 bases lay between the germline ends. The CDR3 reads CASSPAGRTYEQYF. CDR3 in DNA: TGTGCCAGCAGTCCCGCGGGACGGACCTACGAGCAGTACTTC.

The chain links TRBV29-1 to TRBJ2-7, with TRBD1 matching over 7 bases. With V trimmed by 6 bases and J by 6 bases, 14 bases remained unmatched. The CDR3 length is 14 residues. The germline CDR1 and CDR2 sequences are SQVTM and ANQGSEA. CDR3 in amino acids: CSVRRDSVSREQYF. CDR3 sequence (DNA): TGCAGCGTCCGCCGGGACAGCGTTTCGCGCGAGCAGTACTTC.

In its sample, this clonotype was seen many times. The J gene is TRBJ2-1, the V gene TRBV25-1; D gene unclear. The CDR3 extends over 11 amino acids. Per the germline V gene, CDR1 is MGHDK and CDR2 is SYGVNS. Trimming removed 6 bases at V and 7 bases at J, with 7 bases between. This CDR3 reads CASRDRNEQFF. In nucleotides, the CDR3 is TGTGCCAGCAGGGACCGGAATGAGCAGTTCTTC.

The sample holds many counts of this clonotype. The chain carries TRBV28 and TRBJ1-1; maybe TRBD1 (6 bases). In germline, CDR1 is MDHEN, CDR2 SYDVKM. Trimming removed 5 bases from V and 4 bases from J, with 17 bases in between. The CDR3 has 15 amino acids. The CDR3 here is CASSLFRGVVTEAFF. CDR3 bases: TGTGCCAGCAGTCTTTTCAGGGGTGTCGTCACTGAAGCTTTCTTT.

This chain links TRBV3-1 with TRBJ2-3, with 11 bases identical to TRBD2. From germline, CDR1 is LGHDT and CDR2 YNNKEL (reference sequence). The CDR3 consists of 19 residues. V lost 4 bases, J lost 5 bases, and 17 bases stayed unmatched. The CDR3 region has the DNA TGTGCCAGCAGCCCCAGCCCGGGACTAGCGGAGGGGCCTGTAGATACGCAGTATTTT. Protein: CASSPSPGLAEGPVDTQYF.

CDR3: CASSQEGARAGLVGSYNEQFF. CDR3 sequence (DNA): TGTGCCAGCAGCCAAGAAGGAGCTAGGGCGGGGTTGGTAGGGTCCTACAATGAGCAGTTCTTC. The chain joins TRBV14 to TRBJ2-1, with a weak D call TRBD2 (6 bases). CDR1 and CDR2 from the germline V gene are SGHDN and FVKESK. The V and J ends lost 0 bases and 1 base respectively, with 25 bases between them. This CDR3 comprises 21 residues.

The chain has TRBV12-3 or TRBV12-4 and TRBJ2-7, with unresolved D. Trimming pared 2 bases from V and 2 bases from J, leaving 19 bases between. The CDR3 has 17 amino acids. The chain's CDR3 is CASSLSVQVGRAYEQYF. The CDR3 region has the DNA TGTGCCAGCAGTTTATCGGTCCAGGTGGGAAGAGCCTACGAGCAGTACTTC.

In this sample, this clonotype turned up a few times. The chain couples TRBV28 to TRBJ2-2; 9 nucleotides line up with TRBD2. V shed 1 base, J shed 8 bases, and the junction held 17 bases outside the gene matches. CDR1 is MDHEN, CDR2 SYDVKM, per germline. CDR3 length equals 19 residues. The CDR3 spells CASSLSPWGSGSNSGELFF. CDR3 coding DNA: TGTGCCAGCAGTTTATCCCCCTGGGGTAGCGGGAGTAATTCAGGGGAGCTGTTTTTT.

This CDR3 is CASSRTMSTEAFF. The DNA of the CDR3 is TGTGCCAGCAGCCGGACAATGAGCACTGAAGCTTTCTTT. The V call is TRBV5-5, the J call TRBJ1-1; TRBD1 might be the D (5 bases). The V end lost 4 bases, the J end lost 4 bases, and 11 bases lay between the germline ends. The CDR3 consists of 13 residues. Germline V gene sequence: CDR1 SGHKS, CDR2 YYEKEE (reference sequence).

CDR3 sequence: CASSPQRGGARETQYF. The CDR3 DNA follows: TGTGCCAGCAGCCCACAGAGGGGCGGGGCGAGGGAGACCCAGTACTTC. The chain recombines TRBV7-2 with TRBJ2-5; D may be TRBD2 (6 bases). V lost 5 bases and J lost 5, with 21 bases in between. The CDR3 is 16 amino acids. Germline V gives CDR1 SGHTA, CDR2 FQGNSA.

The chain joins TRBV7-9 to TRBJ2-1; TRBD1 matches 7 bases. Trimming took 1 base from V and 10 from J; bases not matched to a gene: 16. Germline V lookup: CDR1 SEHNR, CDR2 FQNEAQ (reference sequence). The length of the CDR3 is 17 residues. The CDR3 sequence is CASSLDRGGAERSEQFF. CDR3 bases: TGTGCCAGCAGCTTAGACAGGGGTGGAGCGGAGAGGTCCGAGCAGTTCTTC.

This clonotype occurred many times. The chain recombines TRBV6-6 with TRBJ2-4; D gene ambiguous. The CDR3 loop spans 11 amino acids. The V and J ends lost 2 bases and 6 bases respectively, with 2 bases between them. The germline V gene has CDR1 MNHNY and CDR2 SVGAGI (reference sequence). The CDR3 DNA sequence: TGTGCCAGCAGTTACGGAAACATTCAGTACTTC. Translating it yields CASSYGNIQYF.

This chain uses TRBV11-2 with TRBJ2-1; no clear D. CDR3 length equals 12 residues. The ends were cut back, 1 base at V and 6 bases at J, with 4 bases in the middle. Germline V gives CDR1 SGHAT, CDR2 FQNNGV. The chain's CDR3 is CASSLGRNEQFF. The CDR3 DNA follows: TGTGCCAGCAGCTTAGGTCGCAATGAGCAGTTCTTC.

This sequence joins TRBV20-1 and TRBJ1-2; D uncertain. V gave up 3 bases and J gave up 4 bases, with 9 bases separating them. The CDR3 extends over 12 amino acids. Germline assignment: CDR1 DFQATT and CDR2 SNEGSKA (reference sequence). The CDR3 region is CSARDSSYGYTF. The CDR3 nucleotides are TGCAGTGCTAGGGATTCGAGCTATGGCTACACCTTC.

The V and J genes are TRBV7-8 and TRBJ2-2, with D perhaps TRBD1 or TRBD2 (5 bases each). The CDR3 has 15 amino acids. Germline V gene lookup returns CDR1 SGHVS and CDR2 FQNEAQ. Trimming took 0 bases from V and 9 from J, leaving 14 bases between them. This CDR3 reads CASSLAGTSNWELFF. CDR3 DNA: TGTGCCAGCAGCTTAGCCGGGACCTCAAACTGGGAGCTGTTTTTT.

This clonotype was detected ten times or more. This chain connects TRBV5-5 to TRBJ2-4; 7 bases are shared with TRBD2. The CDR3 has 16 residues. After removal of 0 bases from V and 13 bases from J, the junction contained 16 bases not matched to a gene. The germline V gene encodes CDR1 SGHKS and CDR2 YYEKEE (reference sequence). The CDR3 DNA sequence: TGTGCCAGCAGCTTGGACCTATCTAGCGGAGGGGCCCTACAGTACTTC. It is translated as CASSLDLSSGGALQYF.

This clonotype was seen only a few times. This CDR3 is CSAKNYGYTF. For the CDR3, the DNA is TGCAGTGCCAAAAACTATGGCTACACCTTC. V usage is TRBV20-1 and J usage is TRBJ1-2; D ambiguous. V was pared by 6 bases and J by 2 bases, with 4 bases between. The CDR3 loop spans 10 amino acids. Germline CDR1 is DFQATT and CDR2 is SNEGSKA (reference sequence).

This clonotype was counted between two and nine times. The chain has TRBV6-1 and TRBJ2-7; the D gene is possibly TRBD2 (5 bases). In germline, CDR1 is MNHNS, CDR2 SASEGT. Trimming took off 7 bases at V and 4 bases at J, with 14 bases between the two ends. The CDR3 is 13 amino acids. The CDR3 sequence is CASTPDSGYEQYF. The DNA for the CDR3 is TGTGCCAGCACCCCGGACTCTGGGTACGAGCAGTACTTC.

This chain links TRBV11-2 with TRBJ1-6; tentatively, D is TRBD1 (6 bases). There are 16 residues in the CDR3. Germline V gene lookup returns CDR1 SGHAT and CDR2 FQNNGV. V was pared by 1 base and J by 6 bases, with 13 bases between. The CDR3 bases are TGTGCCAGCAGCTTAGGGTGGGGGACACCTAATTCACCCCTCCACTTT. It codes for CASSLGWGTPNSPLHF.

There are a few counts of this clonotype. V is TRBV6-1 and J is TRBJ1-2, with 9 bases fitting TRBD1. CDR1 and CDR2 from the germline V gene are MNHNS and SASEGT. The CDR3 contains 14 residues. V lost 2 bases, J lost 5 bases, and 3 bases stayed unmatched. In nucleotides, the CDR3 is TGTGCCAGCAGTGAATTTGGGACAGGGTATGGCTACACCTTC. Protein product: CASSEFGTGYGYTF.

There are a few counts of this clonotype. V usage is TRBV5-1 and J usage is TRBJ2-3, with TRBD2 matching 9 bases. This CDR3 is built from 17 residues. With V trimmed by 0 bases and J by 3 bases, 8 bases remained unmatched. Germline V CDR1 and CDR2: SGHRS, YFSETQ. The CDR3 bases are TGCGCCAGCAGCTTGGGAGGTAGCGGGAGTTCTACAGATACGCAGTATTTT. Its protein product is CASSLGGSGSSTDTQYF.

This clonotype has just a few counts. This rearrangement joins TRBV29-1 to TRBJ2-3, with D possibly TRBD2 on 6 matching bases. The CDR3 contains 13 residues. Trimming took off 6 bases at V and 6 bases at J, with 16 bases between the two ends. The germline CDR1 and CDR2 sequences are SQVTM and ANQGSEA. Here the CDR3 DNA reads TGCAGCGTCAGCGGAGGGGCGGACGATACGCAGTATTTT. Residues: CSVSGGADDTQYF.

This chain joins TRBV21-1 and TRBJ2-2; the D call of TRBD1 is as the table states it, not checked on the DNA. TRBV21-1 is marked as a pseudogene. The CDR3 totals 17 residues. CDR3 residues: CASSKVGDRVIIGELFF. CDR3 in DNA: TGTGCCAGCAGCAAAGTCGGGGACAGGGTGATCATCGGGGAGCTGTTTTTT.

This clonotype was observed a single time. The chain carries TRBV7-2 and TRBJ2-2; TRBD2 agrees at 11 bases. Looked up from germline, CDR1 is SGHTA and CDR2 is FQGNSA. The CDR3 runs to 17 residues. Trimming took 2 bases from V and 0 from J; bases not matched to a gene: 2. The CDR3 nucleotides are TGTGCCAGCAGCTTACGTAGCGGGAGGGCGAACACCGGGGAGCTGTTTTTT. This sequence encodes CASSLRSGRANTGELFF.